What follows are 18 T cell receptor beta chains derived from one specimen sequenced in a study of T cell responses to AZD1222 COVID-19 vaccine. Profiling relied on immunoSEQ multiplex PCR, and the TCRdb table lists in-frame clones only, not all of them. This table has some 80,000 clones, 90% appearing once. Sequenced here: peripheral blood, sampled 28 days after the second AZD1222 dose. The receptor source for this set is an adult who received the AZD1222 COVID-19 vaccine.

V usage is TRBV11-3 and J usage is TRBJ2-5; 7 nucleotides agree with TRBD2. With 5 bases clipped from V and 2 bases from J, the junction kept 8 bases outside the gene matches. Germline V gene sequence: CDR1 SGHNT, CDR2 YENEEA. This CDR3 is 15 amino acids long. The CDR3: CASSTRRGGQETQYF. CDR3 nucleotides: TGTGCCAGCAGCACTCGGCGGGGAGGGCAAGAGACCCAGTACTTC.

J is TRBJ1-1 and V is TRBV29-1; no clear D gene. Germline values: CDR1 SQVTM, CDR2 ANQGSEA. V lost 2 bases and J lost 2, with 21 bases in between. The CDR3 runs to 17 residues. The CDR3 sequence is CSVEHRLRLGLNTEAFF. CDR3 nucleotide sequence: TGCAGCGTTGAACACCGCCTCCGCCTAGGCCTAAACACTGAAGCTTTCTTT.

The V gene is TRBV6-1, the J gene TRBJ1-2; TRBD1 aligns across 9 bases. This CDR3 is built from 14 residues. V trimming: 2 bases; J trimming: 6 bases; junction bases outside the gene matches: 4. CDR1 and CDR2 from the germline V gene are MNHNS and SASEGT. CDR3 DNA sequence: TGTGCCAGCAGTGAAAACGGACAGGGGAATGGCTACACCTTC. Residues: CASSENGQGNGYTF.

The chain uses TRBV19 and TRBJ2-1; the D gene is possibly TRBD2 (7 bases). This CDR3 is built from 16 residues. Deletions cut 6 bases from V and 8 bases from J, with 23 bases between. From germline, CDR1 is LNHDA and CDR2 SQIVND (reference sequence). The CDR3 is CASSPGRGYEGDEQFF. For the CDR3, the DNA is TGTGCCAGTAGCCCAGGGAGGGGTTACGAGGGGGATGAGCAGTTCTTC.

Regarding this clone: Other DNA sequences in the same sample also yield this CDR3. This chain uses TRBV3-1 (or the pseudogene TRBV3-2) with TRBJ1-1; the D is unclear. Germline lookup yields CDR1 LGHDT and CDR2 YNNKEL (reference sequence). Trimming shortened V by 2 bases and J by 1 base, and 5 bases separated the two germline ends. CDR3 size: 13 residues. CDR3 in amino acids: CASSQLGNTEAFF. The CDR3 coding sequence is TGTGCCAGCAGCCAATTGGGGAACACTGAAGCTTTCTTT.

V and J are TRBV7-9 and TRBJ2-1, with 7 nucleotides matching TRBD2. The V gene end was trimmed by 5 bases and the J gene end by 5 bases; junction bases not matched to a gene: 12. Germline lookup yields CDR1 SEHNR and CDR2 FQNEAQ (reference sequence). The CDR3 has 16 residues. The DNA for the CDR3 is TGTGCCAGCAGCGTAGGACGACTAGCAGAAAACAATGAGCAGTTCTTC. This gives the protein CASSVGRLAENNEQFF. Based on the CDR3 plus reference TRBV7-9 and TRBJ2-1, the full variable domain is DTGVSQNPRHKITKRGQNVTFRCDPISEHNRLYWYRQTLGQGPEFLTYFQNEAQLEKSRLLSDRFSAERPKGSFSTLEIQRTEQGDSAMYLCASSVGRLAENNEQFFGPGTRLTVL.

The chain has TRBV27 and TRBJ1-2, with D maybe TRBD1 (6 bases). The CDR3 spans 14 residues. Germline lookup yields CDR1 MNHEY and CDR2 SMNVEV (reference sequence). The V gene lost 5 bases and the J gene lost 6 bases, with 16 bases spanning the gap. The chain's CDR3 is CASSPHTGFDGYTF. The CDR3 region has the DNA TGTGCCAGCAGTCCCCACACAGGGTTTGATGGCTACACCTTC.

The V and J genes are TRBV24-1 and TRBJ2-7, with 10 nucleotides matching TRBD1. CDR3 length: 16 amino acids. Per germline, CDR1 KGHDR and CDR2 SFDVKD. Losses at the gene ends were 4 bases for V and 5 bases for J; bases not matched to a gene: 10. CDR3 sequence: CATSDQTDRGQDEQYF. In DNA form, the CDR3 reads TGTGCCACCAGTGACCAGACCGACAGGGGGCAGGACGAGCAGTACTTC.

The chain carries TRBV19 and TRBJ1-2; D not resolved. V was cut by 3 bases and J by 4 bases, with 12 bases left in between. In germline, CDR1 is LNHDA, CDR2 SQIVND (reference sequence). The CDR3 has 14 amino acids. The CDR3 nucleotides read TGTGCCAGTAGTATGGACCAAGTATCCTATGGCTACACCTTC. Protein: CASSMDQVSYGYTF.

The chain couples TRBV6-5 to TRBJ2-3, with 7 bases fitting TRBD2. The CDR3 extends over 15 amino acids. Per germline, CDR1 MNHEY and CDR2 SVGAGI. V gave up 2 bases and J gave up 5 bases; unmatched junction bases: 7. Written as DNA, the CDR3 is TGTGCCAGCAGTTACCCGGGGGGAATTGGAGATACGCAGTATTTT. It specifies CASSYPGGIGDTQYF.

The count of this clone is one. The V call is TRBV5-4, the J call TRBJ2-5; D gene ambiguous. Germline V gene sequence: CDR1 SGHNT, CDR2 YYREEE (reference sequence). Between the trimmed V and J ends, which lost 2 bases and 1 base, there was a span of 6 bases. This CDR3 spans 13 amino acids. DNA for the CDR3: TGTGCCAGCAGCTTCGCGCGCCAAGAGACCCAGTACTTC. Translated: CASSFARQETQYF.

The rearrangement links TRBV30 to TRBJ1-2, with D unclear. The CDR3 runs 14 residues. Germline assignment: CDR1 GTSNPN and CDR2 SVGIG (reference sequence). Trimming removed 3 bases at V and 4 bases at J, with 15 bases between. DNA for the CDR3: TGTGCCTGGAGCGCGAGGGCGTACTCCTATGGCTACACCTTC. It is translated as CAWSARAYSYGYTF.

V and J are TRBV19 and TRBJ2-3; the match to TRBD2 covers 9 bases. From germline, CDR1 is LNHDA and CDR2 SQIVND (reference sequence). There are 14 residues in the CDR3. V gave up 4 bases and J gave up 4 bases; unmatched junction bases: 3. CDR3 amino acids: CASSSGGAADTQYF. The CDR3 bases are TGTGCCAGTAGTAGCGGGGGGGCGGCAGATACGCAGTATTTT.

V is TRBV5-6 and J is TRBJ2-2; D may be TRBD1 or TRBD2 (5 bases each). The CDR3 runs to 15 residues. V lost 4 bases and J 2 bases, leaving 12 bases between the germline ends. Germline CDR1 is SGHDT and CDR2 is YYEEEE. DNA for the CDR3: TGTGCCAGCAGCCTTCTCAGGGACAACACCGGGGAGCTGTTTTTT. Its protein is CASSLLRDNTGELFF.

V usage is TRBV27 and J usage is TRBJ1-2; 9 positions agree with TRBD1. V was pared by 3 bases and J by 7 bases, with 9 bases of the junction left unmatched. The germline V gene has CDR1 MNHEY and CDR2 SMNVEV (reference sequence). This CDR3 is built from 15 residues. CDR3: CASSFSGQGLSGYTF. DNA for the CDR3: TGTGCCAGCAGTTTTAGTGGACAGGGGCTCAGTGGCTACACCTTC.

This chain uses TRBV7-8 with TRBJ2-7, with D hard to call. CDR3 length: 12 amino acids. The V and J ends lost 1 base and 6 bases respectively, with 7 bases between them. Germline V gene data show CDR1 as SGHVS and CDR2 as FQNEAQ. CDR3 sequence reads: CASSLGSGEQYF. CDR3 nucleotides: TGTGCCAGCAGCTTAGGTTCCGGCGAGCAGTACTTC.

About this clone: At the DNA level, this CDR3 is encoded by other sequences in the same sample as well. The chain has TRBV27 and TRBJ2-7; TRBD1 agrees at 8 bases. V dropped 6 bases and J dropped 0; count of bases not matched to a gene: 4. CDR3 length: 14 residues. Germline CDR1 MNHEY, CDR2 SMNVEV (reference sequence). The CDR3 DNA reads TGTGCCAGCAGCCGGGACAGGAGCTCCTACGAGCAGTACTTC. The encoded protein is CASSRDRSSYEQYF.

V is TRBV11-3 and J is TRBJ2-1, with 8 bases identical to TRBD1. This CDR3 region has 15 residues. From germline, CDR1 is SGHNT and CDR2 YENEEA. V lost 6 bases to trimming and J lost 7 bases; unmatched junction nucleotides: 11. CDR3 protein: CASRLPGTGRNEQFF. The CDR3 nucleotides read TGTGCCAGCAGACTTCCCGGGACAGGACGTAATGAGCAGTTCTTC.